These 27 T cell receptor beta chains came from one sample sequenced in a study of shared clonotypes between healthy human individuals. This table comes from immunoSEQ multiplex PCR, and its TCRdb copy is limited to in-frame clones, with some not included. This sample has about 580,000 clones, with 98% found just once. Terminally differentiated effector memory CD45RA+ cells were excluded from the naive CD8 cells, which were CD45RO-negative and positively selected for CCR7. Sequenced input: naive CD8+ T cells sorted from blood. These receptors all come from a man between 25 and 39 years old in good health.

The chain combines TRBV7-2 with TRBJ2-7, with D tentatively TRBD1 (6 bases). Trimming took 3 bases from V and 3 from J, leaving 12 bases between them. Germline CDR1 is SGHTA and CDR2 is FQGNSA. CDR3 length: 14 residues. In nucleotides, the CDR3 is TGTGCCAGCAGCTTTCAGGGGCCCGACTACGAGCAGTACTTC. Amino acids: CASSFQGPDYEQYF.

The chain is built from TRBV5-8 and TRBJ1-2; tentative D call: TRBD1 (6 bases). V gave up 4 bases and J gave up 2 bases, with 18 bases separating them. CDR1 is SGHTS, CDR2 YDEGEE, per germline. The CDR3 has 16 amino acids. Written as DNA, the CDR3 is TGTGCCAGCAGCCCACCCGGGACAACAAAGAACTATGGCTACACCTTC. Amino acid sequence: CASSPPGTTKNYGYTF.

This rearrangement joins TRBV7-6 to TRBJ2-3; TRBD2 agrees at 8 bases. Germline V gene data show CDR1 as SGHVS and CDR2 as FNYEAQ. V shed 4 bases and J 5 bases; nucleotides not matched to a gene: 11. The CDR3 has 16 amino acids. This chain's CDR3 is CASSSRGGDFGDTQYF. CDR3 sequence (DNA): TGTGCCAGCAGCTCCCGGGGGGGCGATTTTGGAGATACGCAGTATTTT.

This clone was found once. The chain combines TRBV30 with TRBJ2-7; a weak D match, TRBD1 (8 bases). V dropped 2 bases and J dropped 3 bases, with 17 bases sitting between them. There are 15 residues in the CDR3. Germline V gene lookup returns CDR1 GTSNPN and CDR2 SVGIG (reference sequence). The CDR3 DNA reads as TGTGCCTGGAGTCGTGGACAGGGAGGGCGCTACGAGCAGTACTTC. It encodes CAWSRGQGGRYEQYF.

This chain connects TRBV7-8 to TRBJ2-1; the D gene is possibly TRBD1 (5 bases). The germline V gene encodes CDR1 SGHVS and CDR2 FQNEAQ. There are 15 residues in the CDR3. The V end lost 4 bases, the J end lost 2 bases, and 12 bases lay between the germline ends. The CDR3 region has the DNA TGTGCCAGCAGCTATAGGATGGGGCCCTACAATGAGCAGTTCTTC. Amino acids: CASSYRMGPYNEQFF.

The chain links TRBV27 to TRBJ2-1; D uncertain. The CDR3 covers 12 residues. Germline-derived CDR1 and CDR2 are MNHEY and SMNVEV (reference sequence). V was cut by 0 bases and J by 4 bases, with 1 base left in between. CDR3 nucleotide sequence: TGTGCCAGCAGTTTATCGTACAATGAGCAGTTCTTC. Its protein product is CASSLSYNEQFF.

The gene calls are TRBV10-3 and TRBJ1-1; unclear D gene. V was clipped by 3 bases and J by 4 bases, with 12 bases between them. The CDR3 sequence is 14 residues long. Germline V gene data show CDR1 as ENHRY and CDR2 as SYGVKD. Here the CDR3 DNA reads TGTGCCATCAGTGAAAAGGGTTTTGGCACTGAAGCTTTCTTT. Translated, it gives CAISEKGFGTEAFF.

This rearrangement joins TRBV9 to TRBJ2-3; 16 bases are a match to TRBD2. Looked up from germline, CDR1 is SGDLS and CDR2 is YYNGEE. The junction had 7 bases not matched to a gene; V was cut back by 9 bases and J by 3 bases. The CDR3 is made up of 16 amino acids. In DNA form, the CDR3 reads TGTGCCACCCCGGGACTAGCGGGAGGGAGGACAGATACGCAGTATTTT. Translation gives CATPGLAGGRTDTQYF.

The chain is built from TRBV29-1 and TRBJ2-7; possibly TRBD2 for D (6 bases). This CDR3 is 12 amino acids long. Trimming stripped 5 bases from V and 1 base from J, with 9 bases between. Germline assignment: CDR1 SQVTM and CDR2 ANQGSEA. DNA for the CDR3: TGCAGCGTTATTGGGACTTCCTACGAGCAGTACTTC. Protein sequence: CSVIGTSYEQYF.

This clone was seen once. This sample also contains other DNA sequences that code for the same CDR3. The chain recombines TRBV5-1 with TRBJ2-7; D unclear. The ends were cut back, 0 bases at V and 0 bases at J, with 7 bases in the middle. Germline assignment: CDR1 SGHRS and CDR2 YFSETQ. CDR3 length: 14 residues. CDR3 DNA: TGCGCCAGCAGCTTGGGGTCAGACTCCTACGAGCAGTACTTC. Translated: CASSLGSDSYEQYF. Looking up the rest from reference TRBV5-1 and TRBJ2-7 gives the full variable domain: KAGVTQTPRYLIKTRGQQVTLSCSPISGHRSVSWYQQTPGQGLQFLFEYFSETQRNKGNFPGRFSGRQFSNSRSEMNVSTLELGDSALYLCASSLGSDSYEQYFGPGTRLTVT.

CDR3 sequence: CASSLGGGELFF. The CDR3 DNA reads TGTGCCAGCAGCCTGGGGGGCGGGGAGCTGTTTTTT. The rearrangement links TRBV9 to TRBJ2-2; tentative D call: TRBD2 (6 bases). The CDR3 spans 12 residues. From germline, CDR1 is SGDLS and CDR2 YYNGEE. V was trimmed by 4 bases and J by 7 bases, leaving 8 bases between them.

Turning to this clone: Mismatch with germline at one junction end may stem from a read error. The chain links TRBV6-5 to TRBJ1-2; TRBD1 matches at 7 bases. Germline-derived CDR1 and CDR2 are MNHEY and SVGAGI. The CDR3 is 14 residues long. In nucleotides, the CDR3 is TGTGCCAGCAGTTACGACAGGGAGTACTACGGCTACACCTTC. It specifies CASSYDREYYGYTF.

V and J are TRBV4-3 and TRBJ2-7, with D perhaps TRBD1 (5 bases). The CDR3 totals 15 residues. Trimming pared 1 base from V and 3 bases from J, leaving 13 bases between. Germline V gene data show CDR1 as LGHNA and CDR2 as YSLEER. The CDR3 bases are TGCGCCAGCAGCCAAGTCCAGGGATCGTACTACGAGCAGTACTTC. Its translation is CASSQVQGSYYEQYF.

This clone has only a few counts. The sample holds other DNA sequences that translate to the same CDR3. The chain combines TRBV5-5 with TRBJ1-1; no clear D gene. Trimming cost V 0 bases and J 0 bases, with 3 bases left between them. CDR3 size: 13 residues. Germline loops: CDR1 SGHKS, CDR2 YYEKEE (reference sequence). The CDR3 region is CASSLGVNTEAFF. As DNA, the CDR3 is TGTGCCAGCAGCTTGGGGGTGAACACTGAAGCTTTCTTT.

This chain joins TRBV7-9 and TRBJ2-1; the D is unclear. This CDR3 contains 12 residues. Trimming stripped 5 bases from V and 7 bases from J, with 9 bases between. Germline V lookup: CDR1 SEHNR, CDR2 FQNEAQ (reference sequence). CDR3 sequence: CASSSYSNEQFF. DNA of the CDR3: TGTGCCAGCAGCAGTTACAGTAATGAGCAGTTCTTC.

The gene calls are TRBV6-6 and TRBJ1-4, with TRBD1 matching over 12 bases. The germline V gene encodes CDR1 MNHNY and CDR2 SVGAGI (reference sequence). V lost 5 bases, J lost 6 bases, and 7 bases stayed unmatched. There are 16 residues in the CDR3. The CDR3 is CASSPRDRGQHEKLFF. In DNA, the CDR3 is TGTGCCAGCAGTCCCCGGGACAGGGGGCAACATGAAAAACTGTTTTTT.

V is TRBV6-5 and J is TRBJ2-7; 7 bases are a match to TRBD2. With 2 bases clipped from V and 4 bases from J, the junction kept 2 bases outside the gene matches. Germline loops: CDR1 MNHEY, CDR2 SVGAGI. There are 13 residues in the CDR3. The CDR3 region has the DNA TGTGCCAGCAGTTACGCGGGAGCGTACGAGCAGTACTTC. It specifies CASSYAGAYEQYF.

Here the CDR3 DNA reads TGTGCCAGCAGCTTGGGAGGGCAACCTGAGCAGTACTTC. Its protein product is CASSLGGQPEQYF. The rearrangement joins TRBV5-4 to TRBJ2-7; maybe TRBD2 (5 bases). From germline, CDR1 is SGHNT and CDR2 YYREEE (reference sequence). This CDR3 is built from 13 residues. Between the trimmed V and J ends, which lost 0 bases and 7 bases, there was a span of 11 bases.

The CDR3 reads CASSPDSQETQYF. CDR3 DNA sequence: TGTGCCAGCAGCCCCGACAGCCAAGAGACCCAGTACTTC. This chain joins TRBV7-9 and TRBJ2-5, with a possible D match to TRBD1 (5 bases). V dropped 5 bases and J dropped 1 base, with 8 bases sitting between them. The germline gives CDR1 SEHNR, CDR2 FQNEAQ (reference sequence). This CDR3 is built from 13 residues.

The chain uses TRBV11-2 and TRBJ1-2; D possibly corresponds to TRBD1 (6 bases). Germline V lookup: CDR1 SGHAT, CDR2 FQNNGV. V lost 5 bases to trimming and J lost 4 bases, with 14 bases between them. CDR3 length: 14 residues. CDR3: CASSIAGGGYGYTF. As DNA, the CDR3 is TGTGCCAGCAGCATCGCGGGGGGCGGCTATGGCTACACCTTC.

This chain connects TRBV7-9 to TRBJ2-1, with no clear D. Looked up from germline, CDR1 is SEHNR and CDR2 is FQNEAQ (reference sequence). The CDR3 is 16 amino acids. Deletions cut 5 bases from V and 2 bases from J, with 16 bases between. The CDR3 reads CASSPRPEIPYNEQFF. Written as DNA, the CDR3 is TGTGCCAGCAGCCCGCGCCCTGAGATCCCCTACAATGAGCAGTTCTTC.

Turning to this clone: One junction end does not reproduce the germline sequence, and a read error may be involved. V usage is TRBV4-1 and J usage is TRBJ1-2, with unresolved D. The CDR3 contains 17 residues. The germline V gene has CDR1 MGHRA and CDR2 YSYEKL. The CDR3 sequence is CASSQGVRTDGNYGYTF. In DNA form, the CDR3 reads TGCGCCAGCAGTCAAGGAGTTCGGACCGACGGAAACTATGGCTACACCTTC.

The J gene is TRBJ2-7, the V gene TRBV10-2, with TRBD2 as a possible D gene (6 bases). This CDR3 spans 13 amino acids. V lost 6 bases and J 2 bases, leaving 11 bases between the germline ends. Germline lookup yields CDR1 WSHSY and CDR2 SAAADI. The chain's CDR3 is CASRGGDPYEQYF. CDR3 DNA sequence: TGCGCCAGCAGAGGAGGGGATCCCTACGAGCAGTACTTC.

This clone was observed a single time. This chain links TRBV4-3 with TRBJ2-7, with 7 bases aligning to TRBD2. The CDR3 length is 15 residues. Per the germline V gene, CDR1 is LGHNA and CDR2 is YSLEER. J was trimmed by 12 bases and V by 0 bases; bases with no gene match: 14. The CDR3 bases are TGCGCCAGCAGCCAAGATTTTGGCGGGAGAGGGGACCGGTACTTC. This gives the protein CASSQDFGGRGDRYF.

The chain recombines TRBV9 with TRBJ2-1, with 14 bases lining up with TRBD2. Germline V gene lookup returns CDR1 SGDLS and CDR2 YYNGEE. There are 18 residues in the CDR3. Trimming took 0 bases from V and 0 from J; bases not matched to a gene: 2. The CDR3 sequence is CASSVGLAGGPSYNEQFF. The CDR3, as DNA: TGTGCCAGCAGCGTAGGACTAGCGGGAGGGCCCTCCTACAATGAGCAGTTCTTC.

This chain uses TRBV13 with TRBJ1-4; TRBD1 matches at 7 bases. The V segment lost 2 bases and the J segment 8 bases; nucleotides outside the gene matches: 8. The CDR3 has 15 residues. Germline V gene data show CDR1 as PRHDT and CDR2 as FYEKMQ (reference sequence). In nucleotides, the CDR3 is TGTGCCAGCAGCTTACGGGGAGGGGGCAGAGAAAAACTGTTTTTT. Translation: CASSLRGGGREKLFF.

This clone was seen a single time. CDR3 bases: TGTGCCTGGAGACATTATAACGAGCAGTACTTC. Translating it yields CAWRHYNEQYF. The chain recombines TRBV30 with TRBJ2-7; D not resolved. Trimming left V 3 bases short and J 5 bases short, with 8 bases between. Germline values: CDR1 GTSNPN, CDR2 SVGIG (reference sequence). The CDR3 consists of 11 residues.